The 10 T cell receptor beta chains below were found in one sample sequenced in a study of blood T cell repertoires in COVID-19 (dated by TCRdb to the early 2020s). The method behind the library was the immunoSEQ multiplex PCR assay. Here the immuneACCESS table is served through TCRdb, limited to in-frame sequences with V and J called. Missing clones are a known gap in these copies; in checked studies unresolved V genes cover under half, and the rest lacks a known reason. For this sample there are 95,000 to 150,000 clones; 65% to 90% appear just once. The top ten clones comprise 11% of the sample. Sample: peripheral blood. These receptors all stem from a man older than 75 with acute or convalescent COVID-19.

The chain couples TRBV11-1 to TRBJ2-1, with 10 nucleotides matching TRBD2. Losses at the gene ends were 4 bases for V and 2 bases for J; bases not matched to a gene: 2. Germline V gene data show CDR1 as SGHAT and CDR2 as FQDESV (reference sequence). CDR3 length: 15 residues. The CDR3 DNA is TGTGCCAGCAGCTCCAGCGGGAGGGCCTACAATGAGCAGTTCTTC. This codes for CASSSSGRAYNEQFF. The whole variable domain, remainder taken from reference TRBV11-1 and TRBJ2-1, is EAEVAQSPRYKITEKSQAVAFWCDPISGHATLYWYRQILGQGPELLVQFQDESVVDDSQLPKDRFSAERLKGVDSTLKIQPAELGDSAMYLCASSSSGRAYNEQFFGPGTRLTVL.

As concerns this clone: The junction and the germline gene differ at one end; a read error may be behind it. The chain combines TRBV29-1 with TRBJ2-3; 7 bases fit TRBD1. The germline gives CDR1 SQVTM, CDR2 ANQGSEA. The length of the CDR3 is 14 residues. In nucleotides, the CDR3 is TGCAGCGTGGAAGGGGACAGAGACATCGATACGCAGTATTTT. This translates into CSVEGDRDIDTQYF.

The chain has TRBV5-1 and TRBJ2-3, with D perhaps matching TRBD2 (5 bases). The CDR3 loop spans 14 amino acids. The ends were cut back, 0 bases at V and 4 bases at J, with 9 bases in the middle. Looked up from germline, CDR1 is SGHRS and CDR2 is YFSETQ. In nucleotides, the CDR3 is TGCGCCAGCAGCTTGGGAGGGCCCCCAGATACGCAGTATTTT. Protein product: CASSLGGPPDTQYF.

This sequence joins TRBV11-1 and TRBJ1-1, with D unclear. Germline CDR1 reads SGHAT; CDR2 reads FQDESV (reference sequence). This CDR3 region has 14 residues. V was pared by 1 base and J by 4 bases, with 10 bases between. The CDR3, as DNA: TGTGCCAGCAGCTTAGAGGCGGTGGGCACTGAAGCTTTCTTT. This codes for CASSLEAVGTEAFF.

The genes are TRBV6-2 or TRBV6-3 and TRBJ1-2; 9 positions match TRBD1. Per germline, CDR1 MNHEY and CDR2 SVGEGT. The ends lost 4 bases at V and 4 bases at J; junction bases unmatched: 7. This CDR3 is built from 15 residues. The CDR3 DNA follows: TGTGCCAGCAGTTTTCTTGGGACAGGGCTCTATGGCTACACCTTC. Translating it yields CASSFLGTGLYGYTF.

The table lists this clone with a count of one. CDR3 in DNA: TGTGCCAGCAGCTTAAGAACAAGGGGGATGAACACTGAAGCTTTCTTT. Its protein product is CASSLRTRGMNTEAFF. J is TRBJ1-1 and V is TRBV7-2; D is possibly TRBD1 (6 bases). Germline CDR1 and CDR2: SGHTA and FQGNSA. The CDR3 extends over 16 amino acids. Deletions cut 2 bases from V and 0 bases from J, with 13 bases between.

CDR3: CARSLIPHRDRNQPQHF. CDR3 in DNA: TGTGCCAGAAGCTTAATTCCCCACAGGGATCGCAATCAGCCCCAGCATTTT. This chain connects TRBV5-3 to TRBJ1-5, with D perhaps matching TRBD1 (6 bases). TRBV5-3 is an open reading frame whose function is uncertain. CDR3 length: 17 amino acids. Trimming left V 2 bases short and J 2 bases short, with 17 bases between.

The J gene is TRBJ2-7, the V gene TRBV28; 7 bases are shared with TRBD2. The CDR3 spans 15 residues. Germline V gives CDR1 MDHEN, CDR2 SYDVKM. V dropped 8 bases and J dropped 3; count of bases not matched to a gene: 13. The chain's CDR3 is CASLPGLADIYEQYF. The CDR3 nucleotides are TGTGCCAGCCTCCCGGGGCTAGCGGATATCTACGAGCAGTACTTC.

This chain joins TRBV5-1 and TRBJ2-2; 8 nucleotides line up with TRBD1. The V gene's germline CDR1 is SGHRS and CDR2 YFSETQ. V gave up 4 bases and J gave up 0 bases; unmatched junction bases: 5. The CDR3 is 16 amino acids. The CDR3 protein is CASSPLTGANTGELFF. The CDR3 region has the DNA TGCGCCAGCAGCCCATTGACAGGGGCGAACACCGGGGAGCTGTTTTTT.

For the CDR3, the DNA is TGTGCCAGCTCCGGACAGGGGAGCACTGAAGCTTTCTTT. Protein product: CASSGQGSTEAFF. This chain uses TRBV18 with TRBJ1-1, with 9 nucleotides matching TRBD1. CDR3 length equals 13 residues. After removal of 6 bases from V and 4 bases from J, the junction contained 3 bases not matched to a gene. Germline V CDR1 and CDR2: KGHSH, LQKENI.